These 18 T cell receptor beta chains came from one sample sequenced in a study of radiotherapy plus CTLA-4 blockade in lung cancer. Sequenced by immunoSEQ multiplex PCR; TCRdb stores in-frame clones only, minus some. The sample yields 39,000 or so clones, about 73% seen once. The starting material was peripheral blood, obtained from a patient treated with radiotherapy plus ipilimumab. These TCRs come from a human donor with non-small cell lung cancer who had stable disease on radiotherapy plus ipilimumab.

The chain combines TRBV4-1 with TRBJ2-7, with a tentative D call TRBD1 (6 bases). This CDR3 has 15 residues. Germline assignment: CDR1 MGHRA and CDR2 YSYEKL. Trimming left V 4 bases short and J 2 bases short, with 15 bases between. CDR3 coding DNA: TGCGCCAGCAGCCTCTCCCCCACAGGGCCCTACGAGCAGTACGTC. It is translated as CASSLSPTGPYEQYV.

The CDR3 region is CASSPLKGLYEQYF. The CDR3 region has the DNA TGTGCCAGCAGCCCGCTAAAGGGGCTCTACGAGCAGTACTTC. The chain joins TRBV7-8 to TRBJ2-7; a weak D match, TRBD1 (5 bases). The CDR3 extends over 14 amino acids. Germline V CDR1 and CDR2: SGHVS, FQNEAQ. Trimming stripped 5 bases from V and 3 bases from J, with 14 bases between.

The CDR3 spells CASSASASLPATEAFF. The CDR3, as DNA: TGTGCCAGCAGTGCATCGGCGTCTCTCCCTGCGACTGAAGCTTTCTTT. The V call is TRBV28, the J call TRBJ1-1; D ambiguous. The CDR3 is 16 amino acids. The V and J ends lost 5 bases and 5 bases respectively, with 21 bases between them. Germline V lookup: CDR1 MDHEN, CDR2 SYDVKM.

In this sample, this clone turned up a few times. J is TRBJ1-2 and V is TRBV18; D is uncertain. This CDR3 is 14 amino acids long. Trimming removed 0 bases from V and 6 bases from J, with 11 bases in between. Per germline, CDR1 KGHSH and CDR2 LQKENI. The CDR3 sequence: CASSPPKTGNGYTF. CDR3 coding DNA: TGTGCCAGCTCACCACCTAAGACGGGGAATGGCTACACCTTC.

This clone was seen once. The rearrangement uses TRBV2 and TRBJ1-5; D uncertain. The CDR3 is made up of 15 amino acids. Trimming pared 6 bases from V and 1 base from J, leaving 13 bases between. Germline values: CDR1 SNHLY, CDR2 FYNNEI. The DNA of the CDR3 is TGTGCCAGCAGGCAATCTAGGCAGAGCAATCAGCCCCAGCATTTT. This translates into CASRQSRQSNQPQHF.

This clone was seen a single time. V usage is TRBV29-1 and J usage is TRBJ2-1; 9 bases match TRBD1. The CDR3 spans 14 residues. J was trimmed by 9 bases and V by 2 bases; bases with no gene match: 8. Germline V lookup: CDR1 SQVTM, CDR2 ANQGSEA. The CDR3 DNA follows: TGCAGCGTTGAAAAGGGGACAGGGATTGGTGAGCAGTTCTTC. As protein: CSVEKGTGIGEQFF.

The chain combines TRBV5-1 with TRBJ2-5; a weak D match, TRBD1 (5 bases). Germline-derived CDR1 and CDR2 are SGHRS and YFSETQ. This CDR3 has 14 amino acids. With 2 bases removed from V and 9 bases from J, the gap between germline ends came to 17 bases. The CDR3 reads CASSFSAGYTAQYF. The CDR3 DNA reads TGCGCCAGCAGCTTCTCGGCAGGGTACACGGCCCAGTACTTC.

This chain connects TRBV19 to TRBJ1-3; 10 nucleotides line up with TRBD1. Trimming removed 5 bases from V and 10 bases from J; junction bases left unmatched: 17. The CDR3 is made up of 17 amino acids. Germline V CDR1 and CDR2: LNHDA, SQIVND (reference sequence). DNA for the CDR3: TGTGCCAGTAGTTGGACTGGTGACAGGGGGCTTGGAGAGACCATATATTTT. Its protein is CASSWTGDRGLGETIYF.

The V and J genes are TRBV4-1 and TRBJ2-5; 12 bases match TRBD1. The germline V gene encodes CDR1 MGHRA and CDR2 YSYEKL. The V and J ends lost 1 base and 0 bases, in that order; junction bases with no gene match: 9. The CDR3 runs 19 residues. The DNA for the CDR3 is TGCGCCAGCAGCCAAGGGGGTGGGACAGGGGGCCGGTACCAAGAGACCCAGTACTTC. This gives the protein CASSQGGGTGGRYQETQYF.

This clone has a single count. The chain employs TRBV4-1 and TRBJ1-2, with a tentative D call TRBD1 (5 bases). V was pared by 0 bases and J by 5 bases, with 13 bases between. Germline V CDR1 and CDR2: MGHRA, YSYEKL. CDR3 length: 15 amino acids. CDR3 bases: TGCGCCAGCAGCCAAGATTTTCAGGGAATGTATGGCTACACCTTC. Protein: CASSQDFQGMYGYTF.

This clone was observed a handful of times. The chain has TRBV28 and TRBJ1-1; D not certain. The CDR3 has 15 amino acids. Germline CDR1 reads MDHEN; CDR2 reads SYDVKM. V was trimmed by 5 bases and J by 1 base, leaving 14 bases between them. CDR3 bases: TGTGCCAGCAGTCGTGACCCCGGAACGAACACTGAAGCTTTCTTT. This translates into CASSRDPGTNTEAFF.

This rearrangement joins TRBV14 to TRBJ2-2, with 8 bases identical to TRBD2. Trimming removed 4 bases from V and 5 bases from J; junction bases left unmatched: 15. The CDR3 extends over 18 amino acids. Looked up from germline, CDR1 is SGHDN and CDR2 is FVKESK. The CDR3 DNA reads TGTGCCAGCAGCCTCCAAACCTTTAGCGGGGAGACTACCGGGGAGCTGTTTTTT. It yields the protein CASSLQTFSGETTGELFF.

CDR3 protein: CASSPSVGTQYF. DNA of the CDR3: TGTGCCAGCTCACCCTCAGTGGGGACCCAGTACTTC. The chain employs TRBV18 and TRBJ2-5, with D unresolved. The CDR3 length is 12 residues. Between the trimmed V and J ends, which lost 3 bases and 7 bases, there was a span of 9 bases. Germline CDR1 is KGHSH and CDR2 is LQKENI.

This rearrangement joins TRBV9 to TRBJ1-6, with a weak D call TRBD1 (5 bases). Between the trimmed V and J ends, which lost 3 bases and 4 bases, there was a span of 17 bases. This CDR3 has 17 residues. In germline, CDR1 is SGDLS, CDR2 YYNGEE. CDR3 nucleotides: TGTGCCAGCAGCGCGCAAAGCGGGACCCAATATAATTCACCCCTCCACTTT. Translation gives CASSAQSGTQYNSPLHF.

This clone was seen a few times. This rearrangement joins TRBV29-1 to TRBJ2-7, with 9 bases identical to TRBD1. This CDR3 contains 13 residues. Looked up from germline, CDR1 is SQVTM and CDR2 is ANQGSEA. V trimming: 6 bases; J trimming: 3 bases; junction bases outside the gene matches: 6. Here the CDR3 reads CSVPGTGLYEQYF. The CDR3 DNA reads TGCAGCGTACCCGGGACAGGGCTCTACGAGCAGTACTTC.

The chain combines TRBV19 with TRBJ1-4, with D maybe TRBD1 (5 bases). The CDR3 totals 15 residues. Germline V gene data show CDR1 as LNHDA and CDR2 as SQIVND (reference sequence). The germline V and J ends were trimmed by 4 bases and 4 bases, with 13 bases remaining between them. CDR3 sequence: CASSTQGTHNEKLFF. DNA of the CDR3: TGTGCCAGTAGTACCCAAGGGACCCATAATGAAAAACTGTTTTTT.

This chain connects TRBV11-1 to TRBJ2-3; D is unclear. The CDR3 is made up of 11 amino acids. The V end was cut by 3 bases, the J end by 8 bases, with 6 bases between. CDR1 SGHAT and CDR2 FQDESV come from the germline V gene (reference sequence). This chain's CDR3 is CASSFLSTQYF. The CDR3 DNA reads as TGTGCCAGCAGCTTTTTGAGTACGCAGTATTTT. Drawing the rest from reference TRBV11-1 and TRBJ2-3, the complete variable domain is EAEVAQSPRYKITEKSQAVAFWCDPISGHATLYWYRQILGQGPELLVQFQDESVVDDSQLPKDRFSAERLKGVDSTLKIQPAELGDSAMYLCASSFLSTQYFGPGTRLTVL.

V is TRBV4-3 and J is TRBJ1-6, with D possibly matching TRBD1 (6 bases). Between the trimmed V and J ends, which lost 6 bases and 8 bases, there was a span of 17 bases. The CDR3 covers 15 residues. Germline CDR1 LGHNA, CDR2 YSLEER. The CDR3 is CASSPQTGADSPLHF. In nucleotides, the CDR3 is TGCGCCAGCAGTCCCCAAACGGGGGCGGATTCACCCCTCCACTTT.